The source of this TCR beta chain is a study of blood T cell repertoires in COVID-19. Overall study context: Samples of COVID-19 (acute and convalescent) were obtained from the United States, Italy and Spain. PBMCs, B-cell-depleted T cells, or T cells provided the cDNA or gDNA that made up the material.

The ends were cut back, 0 bases at V and 4 bases at J, with 19 bases in the middle. CDR3 length: 18 residues. Germline V gene sequence: CDR1 LGHNA, CDR2 YSLEER. In the source study's methods: The authors estimated nucleated cell counts from reference gene primer amplification. Produced via immunoSEQ multiplex PCR; TCRdb's table is partial and in-frame only. V and J calls and clone size are as listed in that table; D and trimming were resolved from the DNA. The sample has fewer than 110,000 clones, over 65% seen once. The specimen sequenced was peripheral blood. The J gene is TRBJ1-3, the V gene TRBV4-3, with D possibly being TRBD1 (6 bases). This sequence was found in a human donor in a cohort sampled during active COVID-19. The CDR3 nucleotides are TGCGCCAGCAGCCAAGATTGGAGACAGGCTCAATACGGAAACACCATATATTTT. Translation gives CASSQDWRQAQYGNTIYF.